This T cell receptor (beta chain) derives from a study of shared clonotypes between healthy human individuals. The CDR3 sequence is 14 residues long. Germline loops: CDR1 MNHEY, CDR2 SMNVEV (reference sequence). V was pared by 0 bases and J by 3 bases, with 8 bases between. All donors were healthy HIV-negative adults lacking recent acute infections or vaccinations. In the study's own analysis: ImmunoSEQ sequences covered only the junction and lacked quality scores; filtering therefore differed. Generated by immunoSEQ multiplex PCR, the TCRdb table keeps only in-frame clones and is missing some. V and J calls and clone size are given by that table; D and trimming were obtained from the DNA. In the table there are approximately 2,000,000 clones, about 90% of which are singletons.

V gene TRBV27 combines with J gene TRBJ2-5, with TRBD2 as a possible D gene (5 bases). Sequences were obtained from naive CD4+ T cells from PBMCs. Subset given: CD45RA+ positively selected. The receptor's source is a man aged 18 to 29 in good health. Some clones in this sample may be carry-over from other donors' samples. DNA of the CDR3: TGTGCCAGCAGTTTATCTTCGGGGAAAGAGACCCAGTACTTC. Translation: CASSLSSGKETQYF.